This TCR beta chain was sequenced in a study of T cell responses to AZD1222 COVID-19 vaccine. Broader study findings: Just a handful of AZD1222 recipients tested seropositive at baseline. The donor cohort was predominantly white British with a female majority, and clonal diversity may have been underestimated.

The table came from immunoSEQ multiplex PCR; TCRdb's copy has only in-frame clones and leaves some out. The table lists some 150,000 clones, around 92% of them singletons. Trimming pared 5 bases from V and 10 bases from J, leaving 12 bases between. There are 11 residues in the CDR3. Germline V gene sequence: CDR1 PRHDT, CDR2 FYEKMQ (reference sequence). A word on this clone: Its specificity is unknown.

This material consisted of peripheral blood, taken on day 0 of MenACWY control vaccination. This chain connects TRBV13 to TRBJ2-7; D not resolved. The TCR comes from an adult in good health. The CDR3 reads CASSRVGFQYF. DNA for the CDR3: TGTGCCAGCAGCCGCGTGGGTTTCCAGTACTTC.